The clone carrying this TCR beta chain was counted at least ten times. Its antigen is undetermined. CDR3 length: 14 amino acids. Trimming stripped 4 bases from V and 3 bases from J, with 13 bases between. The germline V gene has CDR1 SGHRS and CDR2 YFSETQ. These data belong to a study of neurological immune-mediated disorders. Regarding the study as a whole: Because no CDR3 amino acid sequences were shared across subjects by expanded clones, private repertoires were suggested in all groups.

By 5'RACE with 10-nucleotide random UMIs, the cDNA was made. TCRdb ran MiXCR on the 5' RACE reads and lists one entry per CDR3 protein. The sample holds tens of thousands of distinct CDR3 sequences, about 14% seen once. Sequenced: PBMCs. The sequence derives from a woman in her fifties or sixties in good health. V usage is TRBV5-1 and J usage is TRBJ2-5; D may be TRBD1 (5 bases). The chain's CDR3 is CASSHLTEKETQYF. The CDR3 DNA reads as TGCGCCAGCAGCCACCTGACAGAGAAAGAGACCCAGTACTTC.